This T cell receptor (beta chain) appears in the sequencing data of a study of graft-versus-host responses after intestinal transplantation. Broader study findings: GvH clones were identified in recipient marrow, with some first appearing in ileum or blood.

A note on this clone: Antigen: not known.

The table came from immunoSEQ multiplex PCR; TCRdb's copy has only in-frame clones and leaves some out. The sample lists tens of thousands of clones; around 78% were seen once. The CDR3 has 17 residues. Trimming took off 4 bases at V and 4 bases at J, with 20 bases between the two ends. Germline loops: CDR1 GTSNPN, CDR2 SVGIG (reference sequence). The source of this sequence is a human patient who received an intestinal transplant, so some T cells may come from the graft donor. The rearrangement uses TRBV30 and TRBJ1-6; a weak D match, TRBD1 (5 bases). Here the sequenced sample was PBMCs, taken approximately four weeks after intestinal transplant. CDR3 protein: CAWISGDLMFYNSPLHF. In nucleotides, the CDR3 is TGTGCCTGGATCTCGGGGGACCTAATGTTTTATAATTCACCCCTCCACTTT.